Below, 20 T cell receptor beta chains from the same sample are listed, as sequenced in a study of T cell repertoires in cytomegalovirus infection. Antigens for these TCRs are unknown. One entry per CDR3 protein, called by TCRdb with MiXCR from the reads. Here the sample spans about 570,000 distinct CDR3 sequences, over 35% being singletons. The sample here was cultured PBMCs, taken from culture after CMV antigen stimulation. The receptors come from a human donor in good health (CMV status not recorded). Some clones in this sample may be carry-over from other donors' samples.

The table lists this clonotype with a few counts. V gene TRBV28 combines with J gene TRBJ2-5; 8 nucleotides line up with TRBD1. Germline V gives CDR1 MDHEN, CDR2 SYDVKM. The CDR3 runs to 15 residues. V gave up 7 bases and J gave up 4 bases; unmatched junction bases: 11. The CDR3 loop is CASTLGAGGGETQYF. CDR3 in DNA: TGTGCCAGCACCTTGGGCGCAGGGGGCGGAGAGACCCAGTACTTC.

CDR3 in DNA: TGTGCCAGCAGTTCCCCCTGGCTAGCGGGGGAGCAGTACTTC. This sequence encodes CASSSPWLAGEQYF. The chain has TRBV27 and TRBJ2-7, with 9 bases fitting TRBD2. CDR3 size: 14 residues. Per germline, CDR1 MNHEY and CDR2 SMNVEV (reference sequence). V gave up 4 bases and J gave up 7 bases; unmatched junction bases: 8.

A few counts support this clonotype. The V gene is TRBV7-8, the J gene TRBJ2-7, with 12 bases aligning to TRBD2. The CDR3 is 17 residues long. Per germline, CDR1 SGHVS and CDR2 FQNEAQ. The V segment lost 5 bases and the J segment 4 bases; nucleotides outside the gene matches: 12. Here the CDR3 reads CASSAPGLAGPNYEQYF. CDR3 bases: TGTGCCAGCAGCGCGCCCGGACTAGCGGGACCCAATTACGAGCAGTACTTC.

At least ten counts were recorded for this clonotype. V and J are TRBV12-3 or TRBV12-4 and TRBJ2-5; D is perhaps TRBD2 (5 bases). CDR3 length: 14 amino acids. V shed 0 bases and J shed 5 bases, with 10 bases lying between them. This CDR3 reads CASSLAGVSETQYF. The CDR3 DNA reads TGTGCCAGCAGTTTAGCGGGAGTTTCGGAGACCCAGTACTTC.

There are a few counts of this clonotype. This chain links TRBV7-8 with TRBJ2-2; 9 nucleotides match TRBD2. The CDR3 extends over 19 amino acids. The V gene end was trimmed by 0 bases and the J gene end by 4 bases; junction bases not matched to a gene: 12. Germline assignment: CDR1 SGHVS and CDR2 FQNEAQ. CDR3 sequence (DNA): TGTGCCAGCAGCTTAGCGCTAAGGGCGAGCGGGGGGAGCACCGGGGAGCTGTTTTTT. It codes for CASSLALRASGGSTGELFF.

The chain uses TRBV29-1 and TRBJ2-3, with D possibly matching TRBD1 (6 bases). The CDR3 runs to 14 residues. Germline assignment: CDR1 SQVTM and CDR2 ANQGSEA. V was trimmed by 4 bases and J by 2 bases, leaving 13 bases between them. CDR3 protein: CSVAAGQFTDTQYF. The CDR3 DNA reads as TGCAGCGTTGCGGCCGGACAGTTCACAGATACGCAGTATTTT.

The V gene is TRBV7-2, the J gene TRBJ2-3; 10 bases align to TRBD2. This CDR3 region has 16 residues. The J segment lost 1 base and the V segment lost 3 bases, leaving 4 bases of the junction unmatched. CDR1 is SGHTA and CDR2 is FQGNSA in the germline V gene. The CDR3 DNA follows: TGTGCCAGCAGCTTGCTAGCGGGGGCCCGCACAGATACGCAGTATTTT. It is translated as CASSLLAGARTDTQYF.

This clonotype was picked up a small number of times. The V gene is TRBV6-1, the J gene TRBJ1-2; D is perhaps TRBD1 (6 bases). The CDR3 has 17 amino acids. Looked up from germline, CDR1 is MNHNS and CDR2 is SASEGT. Trimming cost V 6 bases and J 5 bases, with 25 bases left between them. The DNA for the CDR3 is TGTGCCAGCAGCCCGGTTTTGGACAGCACCTTTATGTATGGCTACACCTTC. It yields the protein CASSPVLDSTFMYGYTF.

The gene calls are TRBV6-5 and TRBJ2-7, with D unclear. The CDR3 extends over 15 amino acids. Germline assignment: CDR1 MNHEY and CDR2 SVGAGI. Trimming shortened V by 0 bases and J by 2 bases, and 11 bases separated the two germline ends. The DNA of the CDR3 is TGTGCCAGCAGTTACTCGAAGGACGCACCCTACGAGCAGTACTTC. Amino acids: CASSYSKDAPYEQYF.

This clonotype was picked up a small number of times. CDR3 in amino acids: CASSRQNNSPLHF. The CDR3 DNA is TGTGCCAGCAGCCGACAGAATAATTCACCCCTCCACTTT. The chain has TRBV7-2 and TRBJ1-6, with D possibly TRBD1 on 5 matching bases. From germline, CDR1 is SGHTA and CDR2 FQGNSA. The CDR3 has 13 amino acids. Trimming removed 5 bases from V and 5 bases from J, with 7 bases in between.

The chain carries TRBV7-6 and TRBJ1-1; TRBD1 aligns across 7 bases. The germline V gene encodes CDR1 SGHVS and CDR2 FNYEAQ. Germline trimming cut 3 bases from V and 3 bases from J; bases unmatched to any gene: 1. This CDR3 region has 13 residues. The CDR3 sequence: CASSFGQDTEAFF. The CDR3 DNA follows: TGTGCCAGCAGCTTCGGACAGGACACTGAAGCTTTCTTT.

This clonotype was observed many times. The rearrangement joins TRBV7-2 to TRBJ1-5; no definite D call. Trimming left V 3 bases short and J 6 bases short, with 9 bases between. Germline V lookup: CDR1 SGHTA, CDR2 FQGNSA. The CDR3 spans 13 residues. CDR3: CASSFWGGQPQHF. In DNA, the CDR3 is TGTGCCAGCAGCTTCTGGGGAGGTCAGCCCCAGCATTTT.

This clonotype has a handful of counts. The V and J genes are TRBV7-6 and TRBJ1-5, with 10 bases aligning to TRBD1. Germline CDR1 SGHVS, CDR2 FNYEAQ. This CDR3 has 17 residues. V was clipped by 4 bases and J by 1 base; unmatched bases: 7. CDR3 loop: CASSSVPGQGSNQPQHF. The CDR3 bases are TGTGCCAGCAGCTCAGTCCCGGGACAGGGGAGCAATCAGCCCCAGCATTTT.

The chain uses TRBV11-2 and TRBJ2-5; 8 nucleotides align to TRBD1. Germline-derived CDR1 and CDR2 are SGHAT and FQNNGV. Trimming took 5 bases from V and 5 from J; bases not matched to a gene: 10. The CDR3 length is 15 residues. CDR3 in amino acids: CASSPPQGADETQYF. Written as DNA, the CDR3 is TGTGCCAGCAGCCCACCTCAGGGGGCCGATGAGACCCAGTACTTC.

This clonotype was counted only a few times. The chain is built from TRBV6-5 and TRBJ2-7; tentatively, D is TRBD2 (6 bases). CDR3 size: 14 residues. Germline V gene lookup returns CDR1 MNHEY and CDR2 SVGAGI. Trimming stripped 0 bases from V and 3 bases from J, with 9 bases between. CDR3: CASSYSGGFYEQYF. CDR3 nucleotides: TGTGCCAGCAGTTACTCGGGGGGATTCTACGAGCAGTACTTC.

The sample holds one count of this clonotype. This chain links TRBV19 with TRBJ2-1; 8 bases are a match to TRBD2. Germline assignment: CDR1 LNHDA and CDR2 SQIVND (reference sequence). The V segment lost 5 bases and the J segment 9 bases; nucleotides outside the gene matches: 3. This CDR3 comprises 12 residues. The CDR3: CASSSGGAEQFF. As DNA, the CDR3 is TGTGCCAGTAGTTCCGGGGGGGCTGAGCAGTTCTTC.

The chain has TRBV5-5 and TRBJ2-1, with 10 bases fitting TRBD2. This CDR3 contains 16 residues. V gave up 1 base and J gave up 8 bases; unmatched junction bases: 9. CDR1 SGHKS and CDR2 YYEKEE come from the germline V gene (reference sequence). The DNA of the CDR3 is TGTGCCAGCAGCTTGTCCCAGCTAGCGGGAGTACATGAGCAGTTCTTC. It translates to CASSLSQLAGVHEQFF. The full variable domain, its missing parts supplied by reference TRBV5-5 and TRBJ2-1, is DAGVTQSPTHLIKTRGQQVTLRCSPISGHKSVSWYQQVLGQGPQFIFQYYEKEERGRGNFPDRFSARQFPNYSSELNVNALLLGDSALYLCASSLSQLAGVHEQFFGPGTRLTVL.

This clonotype was picked up a small number of times. The rearrangement uses TRBV7-9 and TRBJ2-7, with D possibly matching TRBD1 (5 bases). The CDR3 covers 15 residues. V gave up 5 bases and J gave up 3 bases, with 17 bases separating them. CDR1 is SEHNR, CDR2 FQNEAQ, per germline (reference sequence). Here the CDR3 DNA reads TGTGCCAGCAGCGAAAGTGGGGCTCGTTTCTACGAGCAGTACTTC. Its translation is CASSESGARFYEQYF.

In this sample, this clonotype turned up once. The chain is built from TRBV11-2 and TRBJ2-3, with TRBD2 matching 9 bases. The CDR3 extends over 21 amino acids. Germline V gene lookup returns CDR1 SGHAT and CDR2 FQNNGV. J gave up 2 bases and V 6 bases, and 24 bases lay outside the gene matches. The DNA of the CDR3 is TGTGCCAGCAGGAGAGCACCCCCAGCGGGGGGCCCTCGCCGTTTCACAGATACGCAGTATTTT. This encodes CASRRAPPAGGPRRFTDTQYF.

This chain uses TRBV7-2 with TRBJ2-7; 16 bases fit TRBD2. V was pared by 5 bases and J by 2 bases, with 15 bases of the junction left unmatched. Per germline, CDR1 SGHTA and CDR2 FQGNSA. There are 20 residues in the CDR3. The CDR3 bases are TGTGCCAGCAGCCTCCGAGCCGGGACTAGCGGGAGGGCCCCACCCTACGAGCAGTACTTC. Translation: CASSLRAGTSGRAPPYEQYF. Full variable domain (remainder filled in from reference TRBV7-2 and TRBJ2-7): GAGVSQSPSNKVTEKGKDVELRCDPISGHTALYWYRQSLGQGLEFLIYFQGNSAPDKSGLPSDRFSAERTGGSVSTLTIQRTQQEDSAVYLCASSLRAGTSGRAPPYEQYFGPGTRLTVT.